This passage covers 16 T cell receptor beta chains from one sample sequenced in a study of cytomegalovirus exposure and HLA in healthy donors. 60 Vbeta and 13 Jbeta primers were used in PCR. Using immunoSEQ multiplex PCR, the repertoire was profiled, and TCRdb retains in-frame clones only, with some absent. The table lists tens of thousands of clones, approximately 80% of them singletons. Sequenced: PBMCs. These receptors were taken from a human donor in good health.

The chain links TRBV18 to TRBJ2-1; 9 nucleotides align to TRBD1. The J segment lost 7 bases and the V segment lost 3 bases, leaving 10 bases of the junction unmatched. Per germline, CDR1 KGHSH and CDR2 LQKENI. This CDR3 has 16 amino acids. The CDR3 loop is CASSPRTGTGINEQFF. The DNA for the CDR3 is TGTGCCAGCTCACCGCGGACCGGGACAGGGATTAATGAGCAGTTCTTC.

The chain recombines TRBV6-5 with TRBJ2-7; possible D gene TRBD1, 6 bases. CDR3 size: 14 residues. Looked up from germline, CDR1 is MNHEY and CDR2 is SVGAGI. The V end was cut by 9 bases, the J end by 5 bases, with 20 bases between. This CDR3 reads CASKRLGARDEQYF. CDR3 nucleotides: TGTGCCAGTAAGAGGTTGGGGGCGCGGGACGAGCAGTACTTC.

V gene TRBV11-2 combines with J gene TRBJ1-3; D gene uncertain. Germline assignment: CDR1 SGHAT and CDR2 FQNNGV. V lost 1 base and J lost 5, with 6 bases in between. The CDR3 extends over 13 amino acids. The CDR3 DNA reads as TGTGCCAGCAGCTTAGCAGTGAGAAACACCATATATTTT. Translation gives CASSLAVRNTIYF.

The chain employs TRBV7-8 and TRBJ1-2, with D possibly being TRBD1 (6 bases). The CDR3 is made up of 14 amino acids. The V gene's germline CDR1 is SGHVS and CDR2 FQNEAQ. V lost 5 bases, J lost 4 bases, and 14 bases lay in between. CDR3 nucleotide sequence: TGTGCCAGCAGCACCCAGGGGTTTTCCTATGGCTACACCTTC. It translates to CASSTQGFSYGYTF.

The V and J genes are TRBV5-1 and TRBJ2-1; D possibly corresponds to TRBD2 (6 bases). The germline V and J ends were trimmed by 0 bases and 0 bases, with 10 bases remaining between them. From germline, CDR1 is SGHRS and CDR2 YFSETQ. The CDR3 extends over 16 amino acids. CDR3 region: CASSLVAESSYNEQFF. The CDR3 DNA reads as TGCGCCAGCAGCTTGGTAGCGGAGAGCTCCTACAATGAGCAGTTCTTC. Filled out from reference TRBV5-1 and TRBJ2-1, the complete variable domain reads KAGVTQTPRYLIKTRGQQVTLSCSPISGHRSVSWYQQTPGQGLQFLFEYFSETQRNKGNFPGRFSGRQFSNSRSEMNVSTLELGDSALYLCASSLVAESSYNEQFFGPGTRLTVL.

This chain connects TRBV6-6 to TRBJ1-5; 9 bases match TRBD1. This CDR3 contains 15 residues. Germline V gives CDR1 MNHNY, CDR2 SVGAGI (reference sequence). V lost 4 bases, J lost 4 bases, and 5 bases stayed unmatched. The chain's CDR3 is CASSLDRGRNQPQHF. In nucleotides, the CDR3 is TGTGCCAGCAGTTTGGACAGGGGAAGGAATCAGCCCCAGCATTTT.

J is TRBJ1-4 and V is TRBV4-1; a weak D match, TRBD1 (6 bases). Germline V CDR1 and CDR2: MGHRA, YSYEKL. The CDR3 is 16 amino acids. The V and J ends lost 4 bases and 0 bases respectively, with 12 bases between them. The CDR3 is CASSPRTASTNEKLFF. DNA for the CDR3: TGCGCCAGCAGCCCTCGGACAGCGTCAACTAATGAAAAACTGTTTTTT.

This chain links TRBV19 with TRBJ2-5; TRBD2 agrees at 9 bases. This CDR3 comprises 16 residues. Germline V gene data show CDR1 as LNHDA and CDR2 as SQIVND (reference sequence). J was trimmed by 1 base and V by 1 base; bases with no gene match: 4. This CDR3 reads CASSIGGSGSQETQYF. The CDR3, as DNA: TGTGCCAGTAGTATAGGGGGTAGCGGGAGCCAAGAGACCCAGTACTTC.

Concerning this clone itself: This same CDR3 is encoded by further DNA sequences in the sample. The CDR3 here is CASSLPWTGNRQPQHF. In DNA, the CDR3 is TGTGCCAGCAGTTTACCGTGGACAGGGAATCGGCAGCCCCAGCATTTT. V gene TRBV28 combines with J gene TRBJ1-5, with 8 bases fitting TRBD1. The ends lost 2 bases at V and 7 bases at J; junction bases unmatched: 10. The CDR3 is made up of 16 amino acids. Germline-derived CDR1 and CDR2 are MDHEN and SYDVKM.

This chain joins TRBV7-9 and TRBJ1-2, with TRBD1 matching 7 bases. The CDR3 runs 16 residues. Trimming at V came to 8 bases and at J to 4 bases, leaving 16 bases not matched to a gene. Germline CDR1 is SEHNR and CDR2 is FQNEAQ (reference sequence). In DNA form, the CDR3 reads TGTGCCAGCCTCGCGGACTGGGACAGATCCTTCTATGGCTACACCTTC. Translation: CASLADWDRSFYGYTF.

The chain joins TRBV7-2 to TRBJ2-5, with 7 positions matching TRBD1. CDR3 length: 16 residues. V lost 3 bases to trimming and J lost 2 bases; unmatched junction nucleotides: 9. Germline-derived CDR1 and CDR2 are SGHTA and FQGNSA. The CDR3 here is CASSLLPGQIQETQYF. The CDR3 DNA follows: TGTGCCAGCAGCTTGTTACCGGGACAGATACAAGAGACCCAGTACTTC.

The chain is built from TRBV15 and TRBJ2-5, with 8 bases that match TRBD1. Germline CDR1 LNHNV, CDR2 YYDKDF (reference sequence). V shed 3 bases and J 5 bases; nucleotides not matched to a gene: 5. This CDR3 is 14 amino acids long. The CDR3 sequence: CATSSQGAWETQYF. CDR3 sequence (DNA): TGTGCCACCAGCAGCCAGGGGGCTTGGGAGACCCAGTACTTC.

The DNA for the CDR3 is TGTGCCAGTAGTATACAACTTACCTATAATTCACCCCTCCACTTT. It encodes CASSIQLTYNSPLHF. The rearrangement uses TRBV19 and TRBJ1-6, with unresolved D. The CDR3 has 15 residues. Germline-derived CDR1 and CDR2 are LNHDA and SQIVND (reference sequence). V lost 2 bases and J 2 bases, leaving 7 bases between the germline ends.

CDR3 loop: CASSVGTGGVDTQYF. CDR3 sequence (DNA): TGTGCCAGCAGCGTCGGGACAGGGGGCGTGGATACGCAGTATTTT. The chain combines TRBV9 with TRBJ2-3; TRBD1 matches 12 bases. The CDR3 runs to 15 residues. V lost 2 bases and J lost 6; bases outside the gene matches: 4. Germline-derived CDR1 and CDR2 are SGDLS and YYNGEE.

The rearrangement joins TRBV19 to TRBJ2-7; 7 bases line up with TRBD2. The CDR3 length is 15 residues. V lost 4 bases, J lost 1 base, and 7 bases stayed unmatched. Germline lookup yields CDR1 LNHDA and CDR2 SQIVND (reference sequence). CDR3 DNA: TGTGCCAGTAGTACCACCGAAGCGGGGTCCTACGAGCAGTACTTC. It specifies CASSTTEAGSYEQYF.

The genes are TRBV27 and TRBJ1-1; 9 nucleotides agree with TRBD1. This CDR3 is 15 amino acids long. Germline V gene data show CDR1 as MNHEY and CDR2 as SMNVEV (reference sequence). The ends lost 5 bases at V and 11 bases at J; junction bases unmatched: 15. In DNA, the CDR3 is TGTGCCAGCAGTCTCCAACCTAAACAGGGGGCGCGCGCTTTCTTT. Translating gives CASSLQPKQGARAFF.